This TCR beta chain originates from a study of blood T cell repertoires in COVID-19. Study summary: From T cells, B-cell-depleted T cells, or PBMCs came the material, which was cDNA or gDNA.

Germline lookup yields CDR1 MDHEN and CDR2 SYDVKM. The length of the CDR3 is 13 residues. V dropped 5 bases and J dropped 0 bases, with 5 bases sitting between them. Using immunoSEQ multiplex PCR, the repertoire was profiled, and TCRdb retains in-frame clones only, with some absent. The sample shows about 280,000 clones, around 87% of them seen only once. Participant ages covered roughly 18 to 89 years across 24 US areas. This clone was seen only a few times. The specimen was PBMCs or T cells enriched from blood (not recorded which). V usage is TRBV28 and J usage is TRBJ2-1; D gene unclear. This clonotype was obtained from a woman aged 18-29 years with acute COVID-19. The chain's CDR3 is CASSPSSYNEQFF. CDR3 in DNA: TGTGCCAGCAGTCCGAGCTCCTACAATGAGCAGTTCTTC.